Below, 7 T cell receptor beta chains from the same sample are listed, as sequenced in a study of cytomegalovirus exposure and HLA in healthy donors. The PCR was carried out with 60 Vbeta primers and 13 Jbeta primers. Data came from immunoSEQ multiplex PCR; TCRdb stores just in-frame clones and leaves some out. Counted here are about 130,000 clones, roughly 10% occurring once; the ten biggest clones make up just over 4.5%. Sequenced sample: PBMCs. Receptors originate from a woman aged 18-30 years in good health and CMV-seropositive.

This clone was observed a few times. J is TRBJ2-7 and V is TRBV7-3, with 7 positions matching TRBD1. The germline V gene encodes CDR1 SGHTA and CDR2 FQGTGA. The ends lost 5 bases at V and 6 bases at J; junction bases unmatched: 7. The CDR3 runs to 13 residues. The CDR3 DNA sequence: TGTGCCAGCAGCCATGGACAGGCGGGCGAGCAGTACTTC. Amino acids: CASSHGQAGEQYF.

This clone was counted a few times. The chain is built from TRBV5-3 and TRBJ1-5; D is perhaps TRBD1 (5 bases). TRBV5-3 falls under the ORF class, with uncertain function. CDR3 length: 15 amino acids. Trimming removed 0 bases from V and 4 bases from J, with 11 bases in between. In DNA form, the CDR3 reads TGTGCCAGAAGCTTGGGGAGACAGAGGAATCAGCCCCAGCATTTT. Its translation: CARSLGRQRNQPQHF.

This clone was detected only a few times. The chain has TRBV14 and TRBJ2-7; TRBD2 matches 7 bases. The trim removed 4 bases at V and 0 bases at J, leaving 9 bases unmatched. Germline loops: CDR1 SGHDN, CDR2 FVKESK. This CDR3 has 16 residues. The DNA for the CDR3 is TGTGCCAGCAGCCTTAGACTAGCTCCCAGCTCCTACGAGCAGTACTTC. As protein: CASSLRLAPSSYEQYF.

This clone was detected only a few times. CDR3 region: CASRTGTSGNQPQHF. The CDR3 nucleotides are TGTGCCAGCAGAACCGGGACTTCTGGCAATCAGCCCCAGCATTTT. V and J are TRBV28 and TRBJ1-5; D perhaps matches TRBD1 (5 bases). CDR3 length: 15 residues. Germline-derived CDR1 and CDR2 are MDHEN and SYDVKM. Trimming took 6 bases from V and 2 from J, leaving 14 bases between them.

A few counts support this clone. The rearrangement joins TRBV30 to TRBJ2-7; TRBD2 might be the D (6 bases). The V end lost 8 bases, the J end lost 1 base, and 6 bases lay between the germline ends. The CDR3 is 10 residues long. The germline V gene encodes CDR1 GTSNPN and CDR2 SVGIG (reference sequence). For the CDR3, the DNA is TGTGCCGGAGGGTCCTACGAGCAGTACTTC. Translated, it gives CAGGSYEQYF.

This sequence joins TRBV7-6 and TRBJ2-1; 12 nucleotides line up with TRBD2. The J segment lost 7 bases and the V segment lost 4 bases, leaving 2 bases of the junction unmatched. CDR3 length: 14 amino acids. Germline V gene data show CDR1 as SGHVS and CDR2 as FNYEAQ. In DNA, the CDR3 is TGTGCCAGCAGCTCTCTAGCGGGAGGGAATGAGCAGTTCTTC. This translates into CASSSLAGGNEQFF.

Concerning this clone: Distinct nucleotide sequences in the sample also encode this CDR3. The chain employs TRBV29-1 and TRBJ2-1, with 7 bases matching TRBD1. The CDR3 runs 20 residues. In germline, CDR1 is SQVTM, CDR2 ANQGSEA. V was clipped by 7 bases and J by 1 base; unmatched bases: 25. CDR3 sequence reads: CSGAGPGQISLRSSYNEQFF. CDR3 sequence (DNA): TGCAGCGGCGCCGGGCCGGGACAGATTAGCCTAAGGAGTTCCTACAATGAGCAGTTCTTC.